This T cell receptor beta chain is drawn from a study of cytomegalovirus exposure and HLA in healthy donors. Background on the study: Genetic ancestry analysis placed around 76% of the approximately 400 donors that were genotyped in the Caucasian-associated cluster.

Study observations and caveats: High specificity and sensitivity for cytomegalovirus status were reported for the classifier. Productive status was seen about 87% or about 30% of the time for most TCR beta V segments in an earlier analysis. Three CMV-associated chains proved CMV antigen-specific in vitro.

Germline V gene sequence: CDR1 SGHRS, CDR2 YFSETQ. V was trimmed by 6 bases and J by 4 bases, leaving 8 bases between them. This CDR3 comprises 12 residues. Concerning this clone: What it binds is not known.

It was with 60 Vbeta and 13 Jbeta primers that the PCR ran. Profiling relied on immunoSEQ multiplex PCR, and the TCRdb table lists in-frame clones only, not all of them. The table lists over 150,000 clones, approximately 80% of them singletons, with 0.95% to 1.5% in the top ten. The chain employs TRBV5-1 and TRBJ1-3; no clear D. This receptor was identified in a girl aged 2 to 9 in good health and CMV-seropositive. Sample: PBMCs. The CDR3 loop reads CASTGSGNTIYF. CDR3 DNA sequence: TGCGCCAGCACAGGATCCGGAAACACCATATATTTT.